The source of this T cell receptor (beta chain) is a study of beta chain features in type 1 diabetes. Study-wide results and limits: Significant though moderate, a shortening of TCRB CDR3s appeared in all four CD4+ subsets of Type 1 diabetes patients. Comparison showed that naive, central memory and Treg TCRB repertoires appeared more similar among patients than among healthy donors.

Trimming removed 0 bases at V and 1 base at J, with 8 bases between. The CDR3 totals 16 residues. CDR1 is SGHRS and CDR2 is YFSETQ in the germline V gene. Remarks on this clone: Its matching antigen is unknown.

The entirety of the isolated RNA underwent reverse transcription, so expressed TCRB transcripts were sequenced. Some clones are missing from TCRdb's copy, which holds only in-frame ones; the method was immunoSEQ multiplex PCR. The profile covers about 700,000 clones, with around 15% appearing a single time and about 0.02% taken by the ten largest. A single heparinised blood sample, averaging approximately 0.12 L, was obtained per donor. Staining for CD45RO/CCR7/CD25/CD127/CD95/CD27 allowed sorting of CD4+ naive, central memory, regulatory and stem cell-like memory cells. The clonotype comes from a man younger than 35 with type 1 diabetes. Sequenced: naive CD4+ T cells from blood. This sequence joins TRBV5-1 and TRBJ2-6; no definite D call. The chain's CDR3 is CASSLEGRSGANVLTF. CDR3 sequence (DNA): TGCGCCAGCAGCTTGGAGGGAAGGTCTGGGGCCAACGTCCTGACTTTC.